Listed here is a single T cell receptor (beta chain). Its specificity is not known. This sample was included in a study of cytomegalovirus exposure and HLA in healthy donors. Findings of the study overall: That first-cohort TCR clusters tended to co-occur in the 95 to 150 validation repertoires was found in a later analysis.

The CDR3 runs 17 residues. V was pared by 4 bases and J by 1 base, with 17 bases between. Germline CDR1 and CDR2: LGHNA and YNFKEQ. Assay: immunoSEQ multiplex PCR; the TCRdb copy retains only in-frame clones and omits some. Here the sample spans under 95,000 clones, around 94% being singletons. This sequence joins TRBV4-2 and TRBJ1-3; D possibly corresponds to TRBD1 (5 bases). This clonotype originated in a woman between 18 and 29 years old in good health and CMV-seropositive. Sequenced: PBMCs. Here the CDR3 DNA reads TGTGCCAGCAGCCTCAGGGTACAGCCCGATTCTGGAAACACCATATATTTT. Protein: CASSLRVQPDSGNTIYF.